Sequencing of this T cell receptor beta chain was carried out in a study of early stage breast cancer tumors. V lost 0 bases and J 12 bases, leaving 15 bases between the germline ends. Germline V gene data show CDR1 as LNHNV and CDR2 as YYDKDF (reference sequence). This CDR3 spans 13 amino acids. This clone has a single count. Here immunoSEQ multiplex PCR was the method, and the copy in TCRdb shows in-frame clones only, minus some. This sample carries about 50,000 clones, 78% of them seen once, and the ten largest clones take 3% to 3.5%. The rearrangement joins TRBV15 to TRBJ2-7, with TRBD2 as a possible D gene (7 bases). This TCR was recovered from a person aged 35-50 years with breast cancer. Sequencing input: blood. CDR3 in DNA: TGTGCCACCAGCAGAGATTCGGGGGGCCCTCGGTACTTC. Its protein product is CATSRDSGGPRYF.